What follows is one T cell receptor (beta chain) and its context. The antigen remains unidentified. The PCR had 60 Vbeta and 13 Jbeta primers. Repertoires were generated with immunoSEQ multiplex PCR, while TCRdb's copy carries only in-frame clones and drops some. The sample contains some 120,000 clones, 80% of which appear only once. This sample was taken from a study of cytomegalovirus exposure and HLA in healthy donors. Study-wide findings and caveats: Listed as cytomegalovirus-associated were 150 or so TCR beta chains. Previously analyzed data showed that most TCR beta V segments were productive at a frequency of about 87% or about 30%. Upon later analysis, TCR association rates were observed to vary by HLA locus, being highest for DRB1 and lowest for HLA-C. Some V segments could not be told apart, so they were left out, TRBV6-2 and TRBV6-3 among them.

CDR1 and CDR2 from the germline V gene are SGHTS and YDEGEE. This CDR3 comprises 15 residues. Losses at the gene ends were 3 bases for V and 2 bases for J; bases not matched to a gene: 1. This receptor was obtained from a male donor in good health and CMV-seronegative. The chain has TRBV5-8 and TRBJ2-1; TRBD1 matches 11 bases. Sequenced sample: PBMCs. The DNA for the CDR3 is TGTGCCAGCAGCTCGGGACAGGGGGCCTACAATGAGCAGTTCTTC. Protein product: CASSSGQGAYNEQFF.